A single sample gave rise to the 25 T cell receptor beta chains below, sequenced in a study of low-dose radiotherapy and immunotherapy resistance in tumors. Covering alpha and beta chains, TRAV- and TRBV-specific primers were used for the first-strand cDNA. A roughly 20-cycle PCR with a constant-region primer and V-primer adapter amplified TCRs. TCRdb reprocessed the reads via MiXCR and lists one record per CDR3 protein. This table holds under 20,000 distinct CDR3 sequences, around two thirds found once. These receptors all stem from a human donor with advanced metastatic prostate, ovarian, gallbladder or colorectal cancer (not recorded which). This table probably holds off-target reads from a library built for another chain.

The chain links TRBV20-1 to TRBJ2-1, with D maybe TRBD2 (5 bases). The CDR3 spans 17 residues. The germline gives CDR1 DFQATT, CDR2 SNEGSKA (reference sequence). The V and J ends lost 0 bases and 4 bases respectively, with 19 bases between them. DNA for the CDR3: TGCAGTGCTAGAGATAGCGTCTCTGTCCCCCCGTACAATGAGCAGTTCTTC. Encoded protein: CSARDSVSVPPYNEQFF.

The chain combines TRBV12-3 or TRBV12-4 with TRBJ1-5; unclear D gene. The V end was cut by 5 bases, the J end by 0 bases, with 5 bases between. The CDR3 has 13 residues. In DNA, the CDR3 is TGTGCCAGCAGTCCTTATAGCAATCAGCCCCAGCATTTT. Protein sequence: CASSPYSNQPQHF.

This chain joins TRBV4-3 and TRBJ1-4; D call uncertain. Germline CDR1 LGHNA, CDR2 YSLEER. This CDR3 has 14 residues. V lost 1 base and J 7 bases, leaving 10 bases between the germline ends. Here the CDR3 DNA reads TGCGCCAGCAGCCAAGGGGCGAGTCTTGAAAAACTGTTTTTT. It specifies CASSQGASLEKLFF.

The V call is TRBV5-1, the J call TRBJ2-1, with D maybe TRBD2 (6 bases). The CDR3 loop spans 14 amino acids. The V end was cut by 5 bases, the J end by 5 bases, with 14 bases between. Per germline, CDR1 SGHRS and CDR2 YFSETQ. This CDR3 is CASSYASENNEQFF. CDR3 DNA sequence: TGCGCCAGCAGTTATGCTAGCGAGAACAATGAGCAGTTCTTC.

The V gene is TRBV18, the J gene TRBJ2-1, with 8 positions matching TRBD1. CDR3 length: 16 amino acids. Germline CDR1 and CDR2: KGHSH and LQKENI. V was clipped by 4 bases and J by 5 bases; unmatched bases: 10. The CDR3 DNA is TGTGCCAGCTCACGACAGATGGGGACAGGTAACAATGAGCAGTTCTTC. Residues: CASSRQMGTGNNEQFF.

This rearrangement joins TRBV11-3 to TRBJ2-1; 10 nucleotides line up with TRBD2. CDR3 length: 20 amino acids. Germline values: CDR1 SGHNT, CDR2 YENEEA. Trimming at V came to 0 bases and at J to 0 bases, leaving 11 bases not matched to a gene. This chain's CDR3 is CASSLDRGTLAGGSYNEQFF. DNA of the CDR3: TGTGCCAGCAGCTTAGATAGAGGCACGTTAGCGGGAGGCTCCTACAATGAGCAGTTCTTC.

This rearrangement joins TRBV29-1 to TRBJ1-1; weak D call: TRBD1 (6 bases). V was cut by 7 bases and J by 0 bases, with 9 bases left in between. CDR1 and CDR2 from the germline V gene are SQVTM and ANQGSEA. The length of the CDR3 is 12 residues. CDR3 sequence: CSARQVNTEAFF. The CDR3 DNA follows: TGCAGCGCAAGACAGGTGAACACTGAAGCTTTCTTT.

This chain uses TRBV28 with TRBJ2-7; 13 nucleotides match TRBD2. The V segment lost 10 bases and the J segment 4 bases; nucleotides outside the gene matches: 4. Germline loops: CDR1 MDHEN, CDR2 SYDVKM. This CDR3 is built from 13 residues. The CDR3 region is CATLLAGGYEQYF. The CDR3 nucleotides read TGTGCCACCTTACTAGCGGGAGGGTACGAGCAGTACTTC.

Points on this clonotype: The junction shows a germline mismatch at one end, possibly a read error. This chain joins TRBV5-3 and TRBJ1-2; D remains unclear. TRBV5-3 is an ORF, with its function uncertain. The CDR3 extends over 12 amino acids. The CDR3 bases are TGTGCCAGCAGCTTGCTCGCCGATGGCTACACCTTC. Protein sequence: CASSLLADGYTF.

The rearrangement joins TRBV5-5 to TRBJ2-7, with D perhaps matching TRBD1 (6 bases). The CDR3 sequence is 14 residues long. Germline lookup yields CDR1 SGHKS and CDR2 YYEKEE (reference sequence). V was shortened by 0 bases and J by 6 bases, with 13 bases between the two germline ends. The DNA of the CDR3 is TGTGCCAGCAGCTTGGAGGGGGAAATGGTCGAGCAGTACTTC. Translation gives CASSLEGEMVEQYF.

The chain couples TRBV13 to TRBJ2-5; the match to TRBD2 covers 9 bases. CDR3 length: 17 amino acids. J lost 1 base, V lost 0 bases, and 6 bases had no gene match. CDR1 PRHDT and CDR2 FYEKMQ come from the germline V gene (reference sequence). The CDR3 sequence: CASSLGRSGSFQETQYF. CDR3 sequence (DNA): TGTGCCAGCAGCTTAGGTCGTAGCGGGAGTTTCCAAGAGACCCAGTACTTC. The variable domain in full, with the rest retrieved from reference TRBV13 and TRBJ2-5, is AAGVIQSPRHLIKEKRETATLKCYPIPRHDTVYWYQQGPGQDPQFLISFYEKMQSDKGSIPDRFSAQQFSDYHSELNMSSLELGDSALYFCASSLGRSGSFQETQYFGPGTRLLVL.

This rearrangement joins TRBV7-6 to TRBJ2-7; D might be TRBD1 or TRBD2, each matching 5 bases. The CDR3 runs to 13 residues. Trimming shortened V by 5 bases and J by 6 bases, and 14 bases separated the two germline ends. The germline gives CDR1 SGHVS, CDR2 FNYEAQ. Here the CDR3 reads CASSRLLGVEQYF. CDR3 DNA sequence: TGTGCCAGCAGCCGTCTTCTGGGGGTCGAGCAGTACTTC.

V gene TRBV7-2 combines with J gene TRBJ2-2; 10 bases are shared with TRBD1. With 5 bases clipped from V and 6 bases from J, the junction kept 6 bases outside the gene matches. Germline-derived CDR1 and CDR2 are SGHTA and FQGNSA. CDR3 size: 15 residues. CDR3 nucleotides: TGTGCCAGCAGCGCGGACAGGGGGTTCGCCGGGGAGCTGTTTTTT. This codes for CASSADRGFAGELFF.

This clonotype was picked up a small number of times. The chain has TRBV4-3 and TRBJ2-7; the D gene is possibly TRBD2 (5 bases). Trimming pared 0 bases from V and 3 bases from J, leaving 18 bases between. Germline loops: CDR1 LGHNA, CDR2 YSLEER. The CDR3 is made up of 17 amino acids. The CDR3 here is CASSQDLTRTGYYEQYF. The CDR3 DNA reads as TGCGCCAGCAGCCAAGATCTTACCCGGACGGGATACTACGAGCAGTACTTC.

The gene calls are TRBV5-8 and TRBJ2-3; D gene unclear. V lost 2 bases and J 0 bases, leaving 4 bases between the germline ends. Per germline, CDR1 SGHTS and CDR2 YDEGEE. The CDR3 runs to 13 residues. CDR3 sequence: CASSFDSTDTQYF. CDR3 nucleotide sequence: TGTGCCAGCAGCTTTGACAGCACAGATACGCAGTATTTT.

The genes are TRBV6-1 and TRBJ1-1; a weak D match, TRBD1 (5 bases). The germline V gene has CDR1 MNHNS and CDR2 SASEGT. V was pared by 7 bases and J by 4 bases, with 10 bases between. The CDR3 loop spans 12 amino acids. DNA of the CDR3: TGTGCCAGCACCCCAGACAGCACTGAAGCTTTCTTT. Amino acids: CASTPDSTEAFF.

This sequence joins TRBV4-2 and TRBJ1-6; the D is unclear. From germline, CDR1 is LGHNA and CDR2 YNFKEQ. V was shortened by 0 bases and J by 0 bases, with 3 bases between the two germline ends. This CDR3 is built from 15 residues. CDR3 sequence reads: CASSQDSSYNSPLHF. CDR3 nucleotide sequence: TGTGCCAGCAGCCAAGACAGCTCCTATAATTCACCCCTCCACTTT.

The chain combines TRBV6-1 with TRBJ2-2, with D possibly being TRBD2 (6 bases). The CDR3 has 14 amino acids. Germline CDR1 MNHNS, CDR2 SASEGT. V gave up 7 bases and J gave up 2 bases, with 11 bases separating them. This CDR3 reads CASITSINTGELFF. The CDR3 coding sequence is TGTGCCAGCATTACTAGCATTAACACCGGGGAGCTGTTTTTT.

V gene TRBV5-6 combines with J gene TRBJ2-1; 13 bases match TRBD2. This CDR3 is built from 16 residues. J lost 7 bases, V lost 4 bases, and 8 bases had no gene match. Germline-derived CDR1 and CDR2 are SGHDT and YYEEEE. The CDR3 DNA reads as TGTGCCAGCAGCAGAATACTAGCGGGGGGGAGTAATGAGCAGTTCTTC. Translated: CASSRILAGGSNEQFF.

The CDR3 loop reads CATSNLGGLRERYF. The DNA of the CDR3 is TGTGCCACCAGCAATCTTGGGGGCTTACGAGAACGGTACTTC. V and J are TRBV15 and TRBJ2-7; D might be TRBD1 (6 bases). Looked up from germline, CDR1 is LNHNV and CDR2 is YYDKDF (reference sequence). The CDR3 runs 14 residues. V lost 4 bases, J lost 12 bases, and 22 bases lay in between.

The rearrangement joins TRBV10-3 to TRBJ2-1; tentative D call: TRBD2 (6 bases). This CDR3 has 13 residues. The V gene's germline CDR1 is ENHRY and CDR2 SYGVKD. V gave up 7 bases and J gave up 6 bases, with 13 bases separating them. This chain's CDR3 is CAITPGGLNEQFF. In DNA, the CDR3 is TGTGCCATCACTCCAGGAGGGCTCAATGAGCAGTTCTTC.

This clonotype was recorded only once. The rearrangement links TRBV7-2 to TRBJ1-3; possible D gene TRBD1, 6 bases. This CDR3 has 17 amino acids. Per germline, CDR1 SGHTA and CDR2 FQGNSA. V was clipped by 5 bases and J by 0 bases, with 17 bases between them. Written as DNA, the CDR3 is TGTGCCAGCAGCCCAGCAGACAGGCCCCTCTCTGGAAACACCATATATTTT. Translating gives CASSPADRPLSGNTIYF.

The gene calls are TRBV5-1 and TRBJ2-7; 7 bases match TRBD2. The V gene end was trimmed by 1 base and the J gene end by 2 bases; junction bases not matched to a gene: 6. The CDR3 covers 15 residues. CDR1 and CDR2 from the germline V gene are SGHRS and YFSETQ. The CDR3 is CASSLLGGETYEQYF. DNA for the CDR3: TGCGCCAGCAGCTTGCTTGGGGGGGAGACCTACGAGCAGTACTTC.

Here the CDR3 reads CASRYREQGPQHF. CDR3 nucleotide sequence: TGTGCCAGCAGATACAGGGAGCAGGGACCCCAGCATTTT. This rearrangement joins TRBV12-3 or TRBV12-4 to TRBJ1-5; D may be TRBD1 (6 bases). Trimming cost V 6 bases and J 10 bases, with 16 bases left between them. The CDR3 contains 13 residues.

The chain recombines TRBV18 with TRBJ1-2; D remains ambiguous. V lost 3 bases, J lost 4 bases, and 3 bases lay in between. This CDR3 is built from 11 residues. CDR1 is KGHSH, CDR2 LQKENI, per germline. The CDR3 region has the DNA TGTGCCAGCTCACCGGCCTATGGCTACACCTTC. Residues: CASSPAYGYTF.